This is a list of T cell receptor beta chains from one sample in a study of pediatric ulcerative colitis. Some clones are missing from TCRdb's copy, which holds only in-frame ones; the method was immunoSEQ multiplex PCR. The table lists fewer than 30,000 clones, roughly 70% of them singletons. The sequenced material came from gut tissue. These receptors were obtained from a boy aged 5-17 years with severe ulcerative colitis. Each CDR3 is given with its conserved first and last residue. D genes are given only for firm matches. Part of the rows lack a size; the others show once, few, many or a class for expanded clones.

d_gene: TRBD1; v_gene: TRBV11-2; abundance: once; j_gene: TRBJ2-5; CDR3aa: CASSLGSGGGETQYF; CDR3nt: TGTGCCAGCAGCTTAGGTTCAGGGGGCGGTGAGACCCAGTACTTC
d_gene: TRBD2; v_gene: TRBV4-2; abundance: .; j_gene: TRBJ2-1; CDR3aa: CASSQEGSAGGSYNEQFF; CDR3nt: TGTGCCAGCAGCCAAGAAGGGTCGGCGGGGGGCTCCTACAATGAGCAGTTCTTC
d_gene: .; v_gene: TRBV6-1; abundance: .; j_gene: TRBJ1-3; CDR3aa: CASSEPRSSGNTIYF; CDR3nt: TGTGCCAGCAGTGAACCCAGGTCGTCTGGAAACACCATATATTTT
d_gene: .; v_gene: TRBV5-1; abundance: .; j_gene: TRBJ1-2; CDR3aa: CASSLVGGDYGYTF; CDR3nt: TGCGCCAGCAGCTTGGTAGGGGGTGACTATGGCTACACCTTC
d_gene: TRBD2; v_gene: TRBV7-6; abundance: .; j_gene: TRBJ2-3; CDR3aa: CASSQRTSGSDTQYF; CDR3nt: TGTGCCAGCAGTCAGAGGACTAGCGGCTCAGATACGCAGTATTTT
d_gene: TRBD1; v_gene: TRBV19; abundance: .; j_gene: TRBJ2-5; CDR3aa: CASSSDRVEETQYF; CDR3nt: TGTGCCAGTAGTTCGGACAGGGTAGAAGAGACCCAGTACTTC
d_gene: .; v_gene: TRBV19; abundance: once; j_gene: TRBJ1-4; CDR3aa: CASTPVGVPEKLFF; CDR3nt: TGTGCCAGCACTCCCGTCGGGGTCCCCGAAAAACTGTTTTTT
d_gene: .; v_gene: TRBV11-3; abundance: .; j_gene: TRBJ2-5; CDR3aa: CASSLEGTARTQYF; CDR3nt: TGTGCCAGCAGCTTAGAGGGGACTGCAAGGACCCAGTACTTC
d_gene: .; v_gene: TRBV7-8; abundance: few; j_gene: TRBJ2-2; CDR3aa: CASSPRGENTGELFF; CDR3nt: TGTGCCAGCAGCCCCCGCGGAGAGAACACCGGGGAGCTGTTTTTT
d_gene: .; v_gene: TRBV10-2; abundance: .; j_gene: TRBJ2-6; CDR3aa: CASSEKMAGIFSGANVLTF; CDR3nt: TGCGCCAGCAGCGAGAAGATGGCAGGAATTTTCTCTGGGGCCAACGTCCTGACTTTC
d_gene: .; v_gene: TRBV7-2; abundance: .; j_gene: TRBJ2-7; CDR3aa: CASSSWRLAYEQYF; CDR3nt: TGTGCCAGCAGCTCGTGGCGCCTAGCCTACGAGCAGTACTTC
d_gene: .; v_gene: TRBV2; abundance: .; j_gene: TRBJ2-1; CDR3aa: CASSEGGGTLYNEQFF; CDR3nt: TGTGCCAGCAGTGAAGGGGGCGGGACCCTTTACAATGAGCAGTTCTTC
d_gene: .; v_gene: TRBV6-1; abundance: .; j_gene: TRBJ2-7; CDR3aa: CATAPAYPYEQYF; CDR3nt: TGTGCCACAGCCCCGGCCTACCCATACGAGCAGTACTTC
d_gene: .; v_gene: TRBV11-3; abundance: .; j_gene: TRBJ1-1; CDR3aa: CASSPTPGDNTEAFF; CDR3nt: TGTGCCAGCAGCCCTACCCCAGGGGATAACACTGAAGCTTTCTTT
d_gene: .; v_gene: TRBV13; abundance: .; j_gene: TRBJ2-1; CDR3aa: CASSSTTRSYNEQFF; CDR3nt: TGTGCCAGCAGCTCTACAACTAGGTCCTACAATGAGCAGTTCTTC
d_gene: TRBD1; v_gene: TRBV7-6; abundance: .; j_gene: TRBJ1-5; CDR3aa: CASSPDRANQPQHF; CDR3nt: TGTGCCAGCAGCCCGGACAGGGCCAATCAGCCCCAGCATTTT
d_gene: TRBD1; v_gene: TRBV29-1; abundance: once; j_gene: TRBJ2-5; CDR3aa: CSVDFGQGPRETQYF; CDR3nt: TGCAGCGTTGATTTCGGACAGGGACCCAGAGAGACCCAGTACTTC
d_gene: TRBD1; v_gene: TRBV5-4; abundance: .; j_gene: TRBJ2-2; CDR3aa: CASSRDRVRTGELFF; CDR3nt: TGTGCCAGCAGCCGAGACAGGGTGCGGACCGGGGAGCTGTTTTTT
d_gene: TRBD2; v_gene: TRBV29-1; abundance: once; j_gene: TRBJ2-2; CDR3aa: CSVGSRLAGTGELFF; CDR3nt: TGCAGCGTTGGGAGTCGGCTAGCGGGGACGGGGGAGCTGTTTTTT
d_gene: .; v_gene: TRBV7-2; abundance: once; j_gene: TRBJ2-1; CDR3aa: CASSLRLNNEQFF; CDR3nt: TGTGCCAGCAGCTTACGACTTAACAATGAGCAGTTCTTC
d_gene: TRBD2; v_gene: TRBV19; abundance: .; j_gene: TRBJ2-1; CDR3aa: CASSIGGGSLEQFF; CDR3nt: TGTGCCAGTAGTATAGGAGGCGGGAGCTTAGAGCAGTTCTTC
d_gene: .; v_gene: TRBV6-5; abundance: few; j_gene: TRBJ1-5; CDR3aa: CASSSGKNQPQHF; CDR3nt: TGTGCCAGCAGTTCAGGGAAGAATCAGCCCCAGCATTTT
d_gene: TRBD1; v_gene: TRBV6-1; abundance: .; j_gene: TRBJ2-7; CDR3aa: CASWDRQGTYEQYF; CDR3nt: TGTGCCAGCTGGGATCGACAGGGAACCTACGAGCAGTACTTC
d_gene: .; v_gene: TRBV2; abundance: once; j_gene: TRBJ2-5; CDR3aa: CASSERQGHETQYF; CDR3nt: TGTGCCAGCAGTGAACGGCAGGGGCACGAGACCCAGTACTTC
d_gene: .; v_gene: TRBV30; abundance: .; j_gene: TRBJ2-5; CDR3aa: CAWSVTRGAGETQYF; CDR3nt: TGTGCCTGGAGTGTAACTCGTGGGGCCGGGGAGACCCAGTACTTC
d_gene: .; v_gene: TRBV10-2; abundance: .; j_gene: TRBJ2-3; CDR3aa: CASSEQLPTDTQYF; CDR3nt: TGCGCCAGCAGTGAACAACTTCCCACAGATACGCAGTATTTT
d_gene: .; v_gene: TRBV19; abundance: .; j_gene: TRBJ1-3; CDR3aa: CASRATGSSGNTIYF; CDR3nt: TGTGCCAGTAGGGCTACAGGGAGCTCTGGAAACACCATATATTTT
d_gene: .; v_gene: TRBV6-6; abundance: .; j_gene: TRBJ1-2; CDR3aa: CASSPTGNGYTF; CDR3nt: TGTGCCAGCAGTCCGACAGGAAATGGCTACACCTTC
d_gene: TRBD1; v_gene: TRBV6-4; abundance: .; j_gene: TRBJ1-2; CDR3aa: CASKIMATGGYGYTF; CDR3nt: TGTGCCAGCAAAATAATGGCGACAGGGGGCTATGGCTACACCTTC
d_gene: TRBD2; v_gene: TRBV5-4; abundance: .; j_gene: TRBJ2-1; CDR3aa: CASSRGENPGEQFF; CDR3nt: TGTGCCAGCAGCCGGGGGGAGAATCCGGGTGAGCAGTTCTTC
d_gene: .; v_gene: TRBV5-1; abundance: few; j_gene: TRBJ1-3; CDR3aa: CASSLEGNRNTIYF; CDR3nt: TGCGCCAGCAGCTTGGAAGGGAACCGAAACACCATATATTTT
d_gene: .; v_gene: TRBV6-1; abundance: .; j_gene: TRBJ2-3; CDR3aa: CASNRADTDTQYF; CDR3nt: TGTGCCAGCAACAGAGCGGACACAGATACGCAGTATTTT
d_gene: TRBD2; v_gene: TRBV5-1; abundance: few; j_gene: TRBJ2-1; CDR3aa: CASRSREGRGNEQFF; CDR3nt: TGCGCCAGCAGAAGCCGGGAGGGAAGGGGCAATGAGCAGTTCTTC
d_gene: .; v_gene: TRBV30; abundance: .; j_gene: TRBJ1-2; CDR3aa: CASTMNIPYGYTF; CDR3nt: TGTGCCTCAACCATGAATATCCCCTATGGCTACACCTTC
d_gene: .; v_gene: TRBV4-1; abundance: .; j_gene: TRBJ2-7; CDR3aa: CASAEGPSYEQYF; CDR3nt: TGCGCCAGCGCGGAAGGGCCTTCCTACGAGCAGTACTTC
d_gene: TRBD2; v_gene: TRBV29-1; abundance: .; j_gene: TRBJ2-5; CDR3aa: CSSVAGPETQYF; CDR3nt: TGCAGCTCCGTAGCGGGTCCGGAGACCCAGTACTTC
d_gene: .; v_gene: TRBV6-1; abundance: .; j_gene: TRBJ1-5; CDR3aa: CASSWVRGQPQHF; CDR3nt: TGTGCCAGCAGTTGGGTTAGGGGGCAGCCCCAGCATTTT
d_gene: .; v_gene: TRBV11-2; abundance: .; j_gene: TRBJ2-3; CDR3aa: CASSPVSYTQYF; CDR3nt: TGTGCCAGCAGCCCCGTTAGCTATACGCAGTATTTT
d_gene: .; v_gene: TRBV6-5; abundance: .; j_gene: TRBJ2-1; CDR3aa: CASSWGSLRGEQFF; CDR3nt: TGTGCCAGCAGTTGGGGGAGTTTACGGGGAGAGCAGTTCTTC
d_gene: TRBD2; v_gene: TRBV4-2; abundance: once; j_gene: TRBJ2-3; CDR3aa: CASSQEASGYSTDTQYF; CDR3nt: TGTGCCAGCAGCCAAGAAGCTAGCGGTTATAGCACAGATACGCAGTATTTT
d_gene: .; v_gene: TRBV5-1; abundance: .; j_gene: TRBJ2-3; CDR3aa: CASSPEQDGTDTQYF; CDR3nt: TGCGCCAGCAGCCCGGAACAGGATGGGACAGATACGCAGTATTTT
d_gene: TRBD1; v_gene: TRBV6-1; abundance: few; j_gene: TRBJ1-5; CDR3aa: CASSEKVGQGNQPQHF; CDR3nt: TGTGCCAGCAGTGAGAAGGTGGGACAGGGAAATCAGCCCCAGCATTTT
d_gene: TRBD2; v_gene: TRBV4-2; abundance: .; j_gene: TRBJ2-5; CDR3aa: CASSQDLTSPSETQYF; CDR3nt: TGTGCCAGCAGCCAGGATTTGACTAGCCCTTCGGAGACCCAGTACTTC
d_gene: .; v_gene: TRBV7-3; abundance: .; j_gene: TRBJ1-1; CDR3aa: CASSPTPSRNTEAFF; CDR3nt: TGTGCCAGCAGCCCGACACCGTCCCGGAACACTGAAGCTTTCTTT
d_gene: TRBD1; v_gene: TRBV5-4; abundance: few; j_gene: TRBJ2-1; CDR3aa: CASSQGGQGSYNEQFF; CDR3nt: TGTGCCAGCAGTCAAGGGGGCCAGGGGTCCTACAATGAGCAGTTCTTC